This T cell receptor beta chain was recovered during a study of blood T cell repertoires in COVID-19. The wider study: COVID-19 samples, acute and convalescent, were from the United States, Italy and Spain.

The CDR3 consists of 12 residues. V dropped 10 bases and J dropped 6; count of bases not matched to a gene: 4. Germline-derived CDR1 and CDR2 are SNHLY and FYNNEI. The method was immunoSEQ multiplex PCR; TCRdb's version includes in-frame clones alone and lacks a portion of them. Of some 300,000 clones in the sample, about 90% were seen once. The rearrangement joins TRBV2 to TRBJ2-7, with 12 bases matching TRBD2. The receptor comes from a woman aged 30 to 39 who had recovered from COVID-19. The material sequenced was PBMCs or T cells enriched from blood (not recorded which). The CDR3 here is CAIKLAGGEQYF. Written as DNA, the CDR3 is TGTGCCATCAAACTAGCGGGGGGCGAGCAGTACTTC.